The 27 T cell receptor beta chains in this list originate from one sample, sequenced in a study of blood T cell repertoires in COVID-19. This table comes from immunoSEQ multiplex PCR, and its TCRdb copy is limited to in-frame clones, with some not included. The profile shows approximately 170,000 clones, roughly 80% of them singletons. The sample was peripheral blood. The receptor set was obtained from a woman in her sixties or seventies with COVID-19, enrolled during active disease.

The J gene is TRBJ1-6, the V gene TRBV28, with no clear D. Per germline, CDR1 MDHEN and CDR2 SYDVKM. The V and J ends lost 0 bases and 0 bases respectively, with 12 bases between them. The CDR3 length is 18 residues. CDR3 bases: TGTGCCAGCAGTTTATGGGCTTCGGAGGTCTCCTATAATTCACCCCTCCACTTT. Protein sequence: CASSLWASEVSYNSPLHF.

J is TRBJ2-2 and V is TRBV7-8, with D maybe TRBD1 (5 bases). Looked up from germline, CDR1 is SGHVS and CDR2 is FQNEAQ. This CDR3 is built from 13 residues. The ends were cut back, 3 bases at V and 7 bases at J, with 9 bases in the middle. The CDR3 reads CASSLGPFGELFF. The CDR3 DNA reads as TGTGCCAGCAGCTTGGGGCCTTTCGGGGAGCTGTTTTTT.

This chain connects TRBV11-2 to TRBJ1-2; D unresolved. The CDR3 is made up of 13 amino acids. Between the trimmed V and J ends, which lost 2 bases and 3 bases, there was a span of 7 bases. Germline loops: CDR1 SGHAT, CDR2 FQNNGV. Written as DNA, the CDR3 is TGTGCCAGCAGCTTAAACGGGGACTATGGCTACACCTTC. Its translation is CASSLNGDYGYTF.

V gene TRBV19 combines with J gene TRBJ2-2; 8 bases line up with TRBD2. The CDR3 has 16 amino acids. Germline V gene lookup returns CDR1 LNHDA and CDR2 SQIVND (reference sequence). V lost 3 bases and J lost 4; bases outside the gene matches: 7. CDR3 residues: CASSMGLAGRTGELFF. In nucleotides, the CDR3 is TGTGCCAGTAGTATGGGGCTAGCGGGCCGCACCGGGGAGCTGTTTTTT.

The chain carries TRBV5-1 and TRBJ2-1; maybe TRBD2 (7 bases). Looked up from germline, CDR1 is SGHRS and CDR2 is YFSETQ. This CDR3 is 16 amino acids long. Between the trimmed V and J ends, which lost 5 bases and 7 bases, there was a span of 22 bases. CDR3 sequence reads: CASSSGSVGGPNEQFF. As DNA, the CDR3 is TGCGCCAGCAGTTCCGGGTCCGTGGGGGGGCCGAATGAGCAGTTCTTC.

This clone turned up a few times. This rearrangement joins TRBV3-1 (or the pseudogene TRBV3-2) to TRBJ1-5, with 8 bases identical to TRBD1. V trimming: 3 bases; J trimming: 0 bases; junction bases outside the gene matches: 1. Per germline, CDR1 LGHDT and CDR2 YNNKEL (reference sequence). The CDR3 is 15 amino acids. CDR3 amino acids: CASSQGQDSNQPQHF. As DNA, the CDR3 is TGTGCCAGCAGCCAGGGACAGGATAGCAATCAGCCCCAGCATTTT.

DNA for the CDR3: TGTGCCAGCAGTTGGGCCAATGAGCAGTTCTTC. Residues: CASSWANEQFF. This chain joins TRBV6-5 and TRBJ2-1; D remains ambiguous. Per the germline V gene, CDR1 is MNHEY and CDR2 is SVGAGI. V was pared by 4 bases and J by 6 bases, with 4 bases between. The CDR3 extends over 11 amino acids.

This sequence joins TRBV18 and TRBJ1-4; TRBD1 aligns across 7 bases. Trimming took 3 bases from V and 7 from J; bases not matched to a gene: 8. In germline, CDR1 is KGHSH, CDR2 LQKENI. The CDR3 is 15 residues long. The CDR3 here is CASSPPDRDREKLFF. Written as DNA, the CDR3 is TGTGCCAGCTCACCCCCAGACAGGGACCGTGAAAAACTGTTTTTT.

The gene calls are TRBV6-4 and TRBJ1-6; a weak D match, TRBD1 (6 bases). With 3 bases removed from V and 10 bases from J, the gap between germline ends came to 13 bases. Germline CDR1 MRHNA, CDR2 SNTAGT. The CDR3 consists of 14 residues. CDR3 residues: CASSEQGPRSPLHF. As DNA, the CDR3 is TGTGCCAGCAGTGAACAGGGACCTAGGTCACCCCTCCACTTT.

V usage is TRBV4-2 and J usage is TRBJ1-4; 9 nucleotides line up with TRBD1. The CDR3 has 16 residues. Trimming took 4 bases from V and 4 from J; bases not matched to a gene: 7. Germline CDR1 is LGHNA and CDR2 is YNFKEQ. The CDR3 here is CASSLGGQGNNEKLFF. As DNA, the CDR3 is TGTGCCAGCAGCCTTGGAGGACAGGGGAATAATGAAAAACTGTTTTTT.

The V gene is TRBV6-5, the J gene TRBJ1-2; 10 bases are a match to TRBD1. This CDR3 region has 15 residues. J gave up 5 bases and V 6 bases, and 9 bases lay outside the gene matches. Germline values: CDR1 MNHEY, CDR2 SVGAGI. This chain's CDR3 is CASRRDRGRGYGYTF. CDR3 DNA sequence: TGTGCCAGCAGACGAGACAGGGGGCGCGGGTATGGCTACACCTTC.

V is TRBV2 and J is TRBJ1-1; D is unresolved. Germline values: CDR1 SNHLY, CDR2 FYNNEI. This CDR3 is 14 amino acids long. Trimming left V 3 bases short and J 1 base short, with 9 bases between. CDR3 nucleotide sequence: TGTGCCAGCAGTGATATGGTCGGGAACACTGAAGCTTTCTTT. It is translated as CASSDMVGNTEAFF.

The CDR3 sequence is CASSLLADSTDTQYF. CDR3 DNA: TGTGCCAGCAGTTTACTAGCAGATAGCACAGATACGCAGTATTTT. V is TRBV6-5 and J is TRBJ2-3; tentative D call: TRBD2 (6 bases). Per the germline V gene, CDR1 is MNHEY and CDR2 is SVGAGI. Deletions cut 4 bases from V and 0 bases from J, with 11 bases between. This CDR3 region has 15 residues.

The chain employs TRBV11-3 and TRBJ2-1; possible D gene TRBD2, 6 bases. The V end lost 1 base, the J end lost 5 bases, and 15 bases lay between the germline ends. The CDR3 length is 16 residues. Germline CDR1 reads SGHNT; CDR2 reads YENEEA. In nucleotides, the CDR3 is TGTGCCAGCAGCTTAGCCTCAGGGCGGGGCCACAATGAGCAGTTCTTC. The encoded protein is CASSLASGRGHNEQFF.

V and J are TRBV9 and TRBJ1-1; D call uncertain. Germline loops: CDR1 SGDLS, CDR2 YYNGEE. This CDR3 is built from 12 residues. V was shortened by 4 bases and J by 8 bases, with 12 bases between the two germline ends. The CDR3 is CASSLFEREAFF. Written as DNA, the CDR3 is TGTGCCAGCAGCCTCTTCGAACGGGAAGCTTTCTTT.

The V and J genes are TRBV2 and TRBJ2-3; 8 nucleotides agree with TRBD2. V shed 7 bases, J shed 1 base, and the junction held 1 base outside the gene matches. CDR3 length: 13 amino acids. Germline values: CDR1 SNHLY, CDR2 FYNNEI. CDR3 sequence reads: CASKRGRTDTQYF. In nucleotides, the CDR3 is TGTGCCAGCAAGCGGGGGCGCACAGATACGCAGTATTTT.

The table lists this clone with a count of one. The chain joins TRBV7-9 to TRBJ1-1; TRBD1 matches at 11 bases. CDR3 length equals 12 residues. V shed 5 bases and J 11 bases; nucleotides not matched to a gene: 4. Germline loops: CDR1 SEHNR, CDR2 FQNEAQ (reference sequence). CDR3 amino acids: CASSGTGGKAFF. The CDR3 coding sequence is TGTGCCAGCAGCGGGACAGGGGGTAAGGCTTTCTTT.

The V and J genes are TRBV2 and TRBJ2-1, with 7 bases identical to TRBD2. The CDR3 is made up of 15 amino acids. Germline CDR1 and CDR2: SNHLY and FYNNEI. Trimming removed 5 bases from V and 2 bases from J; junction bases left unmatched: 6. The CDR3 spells CASSRAAGAYNEQFF. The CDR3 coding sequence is TGTGCCAGCAGTAGAGCGGCGGGGGCCTACAATGAGCAGTTCTTC.

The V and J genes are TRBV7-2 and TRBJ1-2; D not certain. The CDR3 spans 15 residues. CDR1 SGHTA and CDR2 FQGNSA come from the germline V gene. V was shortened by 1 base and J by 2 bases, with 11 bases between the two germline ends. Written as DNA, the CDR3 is TGTGCCAGCAGCTTAGAACGCGGCGGCAACTATGGCTACACCTTC. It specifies CASSLERGGNYGYTF.

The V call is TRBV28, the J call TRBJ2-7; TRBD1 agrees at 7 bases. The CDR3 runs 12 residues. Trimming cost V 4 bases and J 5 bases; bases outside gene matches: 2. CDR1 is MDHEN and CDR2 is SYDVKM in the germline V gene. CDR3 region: CASSSTGNEQYV. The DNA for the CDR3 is TGTGCCAGCAGTTCGACAGGGAACGAGCAGTACGTC.

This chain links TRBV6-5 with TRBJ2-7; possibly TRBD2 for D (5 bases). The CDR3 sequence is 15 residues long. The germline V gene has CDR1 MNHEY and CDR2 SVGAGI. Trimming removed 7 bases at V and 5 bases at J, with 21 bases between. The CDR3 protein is CASTPGSIRRDEQYF. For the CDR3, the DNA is TGTGCCAGCACCCCTGGATCTATACGGCGGGACGAGCAGTACTTC.

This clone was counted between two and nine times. CDR3 nucleotides: TGTGCCCGGTGGCTAGATCAAGAGACCCAGTACTTC. It specifies CARWLDQETQYF. The chain joins TRBV30 to TRBJ2-5; D gene ambiguous. The CDR3 covers 12 residues. With 8 bases removed from V and 2 bases from J, the gap between germline ends came to 12 bases. Germline V lookup: CDR1 GTSNPN, CDR2 SVGIG (reference sequence).

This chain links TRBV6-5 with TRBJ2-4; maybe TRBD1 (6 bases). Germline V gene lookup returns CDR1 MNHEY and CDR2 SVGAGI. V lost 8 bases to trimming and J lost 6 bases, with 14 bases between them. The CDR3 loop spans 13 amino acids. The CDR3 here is CASALTGLNIQYF. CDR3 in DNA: TGTGCCAGCGCCTTAACAGGGTTAAACATTCAGTACTTC.

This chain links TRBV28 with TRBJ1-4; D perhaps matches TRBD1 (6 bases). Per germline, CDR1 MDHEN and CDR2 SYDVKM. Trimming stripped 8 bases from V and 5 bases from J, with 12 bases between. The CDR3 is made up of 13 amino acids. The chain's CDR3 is CASRRTVNEKLFF. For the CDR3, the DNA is TGTGCCAGCCGCCGGACAGTGAATGAAAAACTGTTTTTT.

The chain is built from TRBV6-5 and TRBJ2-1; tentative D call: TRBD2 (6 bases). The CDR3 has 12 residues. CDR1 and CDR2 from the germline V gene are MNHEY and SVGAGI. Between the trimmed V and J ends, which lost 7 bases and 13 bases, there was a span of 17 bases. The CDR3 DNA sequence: TGTGCCAGCAATAGTAGGGACTCCCAACAGTTCTTC. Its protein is CASNSRDSQQFF.

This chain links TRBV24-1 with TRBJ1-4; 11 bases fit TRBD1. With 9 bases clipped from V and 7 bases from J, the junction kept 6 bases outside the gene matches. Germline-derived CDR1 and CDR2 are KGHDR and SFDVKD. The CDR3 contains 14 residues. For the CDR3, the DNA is TGTGCCACCGGGACAGGGGGAATAGGTGAAAAACTGTTTTTT. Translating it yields CATGTGGIGEKLFF.

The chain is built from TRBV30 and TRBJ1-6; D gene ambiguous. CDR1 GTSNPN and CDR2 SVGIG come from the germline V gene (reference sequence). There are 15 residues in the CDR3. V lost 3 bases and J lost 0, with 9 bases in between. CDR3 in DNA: TGTGCCTGGAGCCGACCTAGCTCCTATAATTCACCCCTCCACTTT. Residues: CAWSRPSSYNSPLHF.